This T cell receptor beta chain is drawn from a study of blood T cells in healthy people across ages. Study-level background: Per every two T cells, about one barcoded beta molecule was captured by template switching. Study-level findings and limits: The donors' CMV status was not determined, possibly confounding changes in expanded clonotypes.

Individuals who donated were healthy Caucasians from Russia aged about 6 to 100. V shed 4 bases and J shed 0 bases, with 12 bases lying between them. Germline V gene lookup returns CDR1 MNHEY and CDR2 SVGAGI. The CDR3 loop spans 15 amino acids. Using a J-beta primer mix together with a sample-barcoded 5' primer, a second PCR was run for roughly 6 to 11 cycles. TCRdb reprocessed the 5' RACE reads with MiXCR, giving one entry per CDR3 protein. The sample carries 500,000 to 550,000 distinct CDR3 sequences, approximately 25% recorded once. This clonotype was picked up one time. What it binds is unknown. Separately, the same data were catalogued under a study of T cells of mothers and their children. That paper notes: The second PCR's M1S primer added sample barcodes and 2-4 random nucleotides.

Specimen: blood. This sequence was found in a boy between 10 and 17 years old in good health. J is TRBJ1-1 and V is TRBV6-5; perhaps TRBD1 as D (6 bases). The CDR3 nucleotides read TGTGCCAGCAGTTCCCGCAGGGGTGTGAACACTGAAGCTTTCTTT. This gives the protein CASSSRRGVNTEAFF.